What follows are 27 T cell receptor beta chains derived from one specimen sequenced in a study of Graves' ophthalmopathy and Graves' hyperthyroidism. The TCR beta CDR3 regions underwent amplification from RNA transcripts. HTBI-primed first-round RT-PCR preceded second-round multiplex PCR. TCRdb processed the multiplex PCR reads anew with MiXCR; each CDR3 protein has one entry. The sample yields hundreds of thousands of distinct CDR3 sequences, around 45% seen once. What was sequenced was peripheral blood. These receptors were collected from an adult man with Graves' ophthalmopathy.

This clonotype has just one count. The V and J genes are TRBV7-2 and TRBJ2-5; TRBD2 agrees at 13 bases. With 1 base clipped from V and 9 bases from J, the junction kept 11 bases outside the gene matches. CDR1 is SGHTA, CDR2 FQGNSA, per germline. The CDR3 loop spans 17 amino acids. CDR3 in amino acids: CASSLETSGRAGEAQYF. In DNA form, the CDR3 reads TGTGCCAGCAGCTTAGAAACTAGCGGGAGGGCTGGGGAGGCCCAGTACTTC.

The chain has TRBV24-1 and TRBJ2-5; D could derive from TRBD1 or TRBD2 (5 bases each). This CDR3 contains 14 residues. Trimming left V 3 bases short and J 5 bases short, with 12 bases between. CDR1 is KGHDR, CDR2 SFDVKD, per germline. CDR3 residues: CATSDPGSGETQYF. The CDR3 coding sequence is TGTGCCACCAGTGATCCAGGGAGTGGGGAGACCCAGTACTTC.

The chain uses TRBV5-5 and TRBJ1-1; D is uncertain. Germline values: CDR1 SGHKS, CDR2 YYEKEE (reference sequence). CDR3 length equals 11 residues. V was pared by 7 bases and J by 2 bases, with 6 bases between. CDR3 bases: TGTGCCAGCTCCATCAACACTGAAGCTTTCTTT. It yields the protein CASSINTEAFF.

The chain is built from TRBV10-3 and TRBJ1-1; possibly TRBD1 for D (6 bases). The V gene's germline CDR1 is ENHRY and CDR2 SYGVKD. The CDR3 totals 14 residues. Trimming shortened V by 3 bases and J by 2 bases, and 10 bases separated the two germline ends. This CDR3 reads CAISDNGGNTEAFF. The CDR3 bases are TGTGCCATCAGTGACAACGGGGGCAACACTGAAGCTTTCTTT.

The chain recombines TRBV11-1 with TRBJ2-3; weak D call: TRBD2 (6 bases). The CDR3 sequence is 16 residues long. CDR1 and CDR2 (germline): SGHAT, FQDESV (reference sequence). The V end was cut by 4 bases, the J end by 2 bases, with 16 bases between. The CDR3 protein is CASSSRRDSSTDTQYF. The CDR3 DNA is TGTGCCAGCAGCTCCCGCCGGGACTCCTCCACAGATACGCAGTATTTT.

This clonotype was observed a handful of times. The chain employs TRBV20-1 and TRBJ1-6; 7 bases match TRBD1. V gave up 0 bases and J gave up 8 bases; unmatched junction bases: 7. This CDR3 contains 15 residues. The V gene's germline CDR1 is DFQATT and CDR2 SNEGSKA (reference sequence). The CDR3 here is CSARDLNRGYSPLHF. The CDR3 region has the DNA TGCAGTGCTAGAGATCTGAACAGGGGTTATTCACCCCTCCACTTT.

This clonotype came up a few times. The gene calls are TRBV12-3 or TRBV12-4 and TRBJ2-7; TRBD1 might be the D (6 bases). The V end was cut by 8 bases, the J end by 2 bases, with 13 bases between. The CDR3 loop spans 13 amino acids. For the CDR3, the DNA is TGTGCCAGCGGCGATAAGGGGGCCTACGAGCAGTACTTC. Its protein product is CASGDKGAYEQYF.

The chain recombines TRBV20-1 with TRBJ2-7; TRBD2 aligns across 9 bases. The trim removed 3 bases at V and 3 bases at J, leaving 6 bases unmatched. Germline V gene data show CDR1 as DFQATT and CDR2 as SNEGSKA (reference sequence). This CDR3 comprises 14 residues. The CDR3 sequence is CSASRGTSSYEQYF. The CDR3 DNA follows: TGCAGTGCTAGCAGGGGGACTAGCAGCTACGAGCAGTACTTC.

Here the CDR3 DNA reads TGCAGTGCTGGGGACAACAGTTATTCACCCCTCCACTTT. Residues: CSAGDNSYSPLHF. The chain uses TRBV20-1 and TRBJ1-6, with TRBD1 as a possible D gene (6 bases). The V gene lost 5 bases and the J gene lost 8 bases, with 13 bases spanning the gap. The CDR3 is made up of 13 amino acids. Germline CDR1 is DFQATT and CDR2 is SNEGSKA (reference sequence).

The chain links TRBV20-1 to TRBJ2-2; 7 bases are a match to TRBD2. Germline V gene lookup returns CDR1 DFQATT and CDR2 SNEGSKA (reference sequence). The CDR3 is made up of 13 amino acids. V lost 6 bases, J lost 8 bases, and 9 bases stayed unmatched. CDR3 residues: CSAPSAGEGELFF. CDR3 in DNA: TGCAGTGCCCCCTCCGCGGGAGAAGGGGAGCTGTTTTTT.

This clonotype was detected only a few times. This chain joins TRBV9 and TRBJ1-1; D is ambiguous. The CDR3 is 14 amino acids. Trimming pared 0 bases from V and 1 base from J, leaving 7 bases between. CDR1 is SGDLS and CDR2 is YYNGEE in the germline V gene. CDR3 in amino acids: CASSVGQANTEAFF. The CDR3 bases are TGTGCCAGCAGCGTAGGCCAGGCGAACACTGAAGCTTTCTTT.

This clonotype has just a few counts. In DNA, the CDR3 is TGTGCCAGCAGCCTAGTCTGGGGAAACCAAGAGACCCAGTACTTC. This codes for CASSLVWGNQETQYF. V and J are TRBV27 and TRBJ2-5; no definite D call. Germline CDR1 MNHEY, CDR2 SMNVEV (reference sequence). Trimming took off 6 bases at V and 0 bases at J, with 14 bases between the two ends. The CDR3 is 15 residues long.

The chain recombines TRBV7-9 with TRBJ1-3, with 8 bases that match TRBD1. In germline, CDR1 is SEHNR, CDR2 FQNEAQ (reference sequence). CDR3 length: 17 amino acids. With 5 bases clipped from V and 0 bases from J, the junction kept 9 bases outside the gene matches. Here the CDR3 DNA reads TGTGCCAGCAGCGGGCGGGACAGGATAGTCTCTGGAAACACCATATATTTT. The encoded protein is CASSGRDRIVSGNTIYF.

The rearrangement links TRBV19 to TRBJ1-5; D possibly corresponds to TRBD1 (6 bases). Trimming cost V 5 bases and J 7 bases, with 18 bases left between them. Germline V gene sequence: CDR1 LNHDA, CDR2 SQIVND (reference sequence). The CDR3 runs to 15 residues. The CDR3 nucleotides read TGTGCCAGTAGTTCCGACGGGGGGGGCCAGCAGCCCCAGCATTTT. Protein: CASSSDGGGQQPQHF.

The V and J genes are TRBV12-3 or TRBV12-4 and TRBJ2-5; 8 bases align to TRBD1. This CDR3 spans 15 amino acids. The junction had 11 bases not matched to a gene; V was cut back by 6 bases and J by 5 bases. For the CDR3, the DNA is TGTGCCAGCAGCTTGGCCCGGGCAGGGGGCGAGACCCAGTACTTC. It specifies CASSLARAGGETQYF.

The chain joins TRBV29-1 to TRBJ1-2; D possibly corresponds to TRBD1 (5 bases). Germline CDR1 SQVTM, CDR2 ANQGSEA. The V end was cut by 2 bases, the J end by 6 bases, with 7 bases between. This CDR3 spans 11 amino acids. The CDR3 region has the DNA TGCAGCGTTGAACAGGGTGATGGCTACACCTTC. Translated: CSVEQGDGYTF. Filled out from reference TRBV29-1 and TRBJ1-2, the complete variable domain reads SAVISQKPSRDICQRGTSLTIQCQVDSQVTMMFWYRQQPGQSLTLIATANQGSEATYESGFVIDKFPISRPNLTFSTLTVSNMSPEDSSIYLCSVEQGDGYTFGSGTRLTVV.

This clonotype was seen once. The chain couples TRBV20-1 to TRBJ2-7; tentative D call: TRBD2 (6 bases). Germline assignment: CDR1 DFQATT and CDR2 SNEGSKA (reference sequence). V was clipped by 0 bases and J by 2 bases, with 14 bases between them. This CDR3 has 15 amino acids. CDR3 protein: CSAREAAGKTYEQYF. The CDR3 nucleotides read TGCAGTGCTAGAGAGGCTGCGGGGAAAACCTACGAGCAGTACTTC.

This clonotype was seen ten or more times. The rearrangement joins TRBV7-2 to TRBJ2-7; D may be TRBD2 (5 bases). Germline V gives CDR1 SGHTA, CDR2 FQGNSA. Trimming cost V 1 base and J 1 base, with 11 bases left between them. The length of the CDR3 is 15 residues. The CDR3 loop is CASSLVIRGSYEQYF. In DNA form, the CDR3 reads TGTGCCAGCAGCTTAGTCATCCGGGGATCCTACGAGCAGTACTTC.

This clonotype has more than one count but fewer than ten. The V and J genes are TRBV5-1 and TRBJ2-2, with D possibly matching TRBD2 (7 bases). Germline CDR1 SGHRS, CDR2 YFSETQ. The CDR3 loop spans 12 amino acids. Trimming removed 7 bases from V and 7 bases from J, with 11 bases in between. For the CDR3, the DNA is TGCGCCAGCCTAGGGGGGGACGGGGAGCTGTTTTTT. This sequence encodes CASLGGDGELFF.

The chain has TRBV19 and TRBJ2-5, with D perhaps being TRBD1 or TRBD2 (5 bases each). The J call may be in error: the DNA end matches TRBJ2-7 better. The CDR3 spans 13 residues. Germline CDR1 is LNHDA and CDR2 is SQIVND (reference sequence). CDR3 sequence: CASSRGREYEQYF. The CDR3 DNA follows: TGTGCCAGTTCCCGGGGCAGGGAATACGAGCAGTACTTC.

In regard to this clonotype: Compared with germline, one end of the junction differs, possibly owing to a read error. The gene calls are TRBV5-1 and TRBJ2-5; a weak D match, TRBD1 (5 bases). The length of the CDR3 is 15 residues. Germline lookup yields CDR1 SGHRS and CDR2 YFSETQ. CDR3 bases: TGTGCCAGCAGCGCCGACAGTGGGCTAGGTGAGACCCAGTACTTC. Translation gives CASSADSGLGETQYF.

This clonotype was counted between two and nine times. The J gene is TRBJ1-1, the V gene TRBV7-9, with D possibly being TRBD1 (5 bases). The CDR3 runs 14 residues. V was shortened by 6 bases and J by 3 bases, with 14 bases between the two germline ends. CDR1 is SEHNR and CDR2 is FQNEAQ in the germline V gene (reference sequence). The CDR3 DNA is TGTGCCAGCAGACGGGGGGGTTCCGACACTGAAGCTTTCTTT. Its translation is CASRRGGSDTEAFF.

At least ten counts were recorded for this clonotype. The chain has TRBV15 and TRBJ2-2, with 10 nucleotides matching TRBD1. Trimming removed 3 bases from V and 5 bases from J; junction bases left unmatched: 3. CDR1 and CDR2 from the germline V gene are LNHNV and YYDKDF (reference sequence). This CDR3 is 15 amino acids long. CDR3 nucleotides: TGTGCCACCAGCAGGCCGGGACAGGGGACCGGGGAGCTGTTTTTT. Translating gives CATSRPGQGTGELFF.

The genes are TRBV28 and TRBJ2-6; 8 bases line up with TRBD1. The CDR3 runs 18 residues. After removal of 3 bases from V and 0 bases from J, the junction contained 7 bases not matched to a gene. Germline CDR1 and CDR2: MDHEN and SYDVKM. In DNA form, the CDR3 reads TGTGCCAGCAGTTTCCGGACAGGGACGAGCTCTGGGGCCAACGTCCTGACTTTC. Protein: CASSFRTGTSSGANVLTF.

This clonotype is a singleton in its sample. The V call is TRBV19, the J call TRBJ1-5, with 8 nucleotides matching TRBD1. With V trimmed by 6 bases and J by 14 bases, 15 bases remained unmatched. Per germline, CDR1 LNHDA and CDR2 SQIVND (reference sequence). The CDR3 consists of 14 residues. The CDR3 region has the DNA TGTGCCAGTAGCCCCCAGGACAGGGATGCAGGCGAGCATTTT. It specifies CASSPQDRDAGEHF.

The V gene is TRBV28, the J gene TRBJ2-7; the D call may be TRBD1 or TRBD2 (6 bases each). There are 15 residues in the CDR3. CDR1 and CDR2 (germline): MDHEN, SYDVKM. The V and J ends lost 6 bases and 5 bases respectively, with 20 bases between them. The CDR3 bases are TGTGCCAGCAGGGGTCCTGGCAGGGGAGGAGACGAGCAGTACTTC. Translating it yields CASRGPGRGGDEQYF.

This clonotype occurred a few times. J is TRBJ1-5 and V is TRBV2; possibly TRBD1 for D (5 bases). Trimming took off 4 bases at V and 2 bases at J, with 12 bases between the two ends. The CDR3 is 15 residues long. Per the germline V gene, CDR1 is SNHLY and CDR2 is FYNNEI. The CDR3 DNA follows: TGTGCCAGCAGTGTCCCAGGGTGGGGCAATCAGCCCCAGCATTTT. This gives the protein CASSVPGWGNQPQHF.